This TCR beta chain is from a study of cytomegalovirus exposure and HLA in healthy donors. Study-wide results and limits: In an earlier analysis, about 87% or about 30%: the productive usage of most TCR beta V segments. An Asian-associated ancestry cluster reportedly showed fewer N-insertions than the approximately 700-donor mean in a later analysis. In presence/absence analyses, roughly uniform sequencing depth across donors was assumed.

On this clone itself: Its target is not known.

This CDR3 has 14 residues. V lost 11 bases to trimming and J lost 0 bases, with 14 bases between them. CDR1 is LNHDA, CDR2 SQIVND, per germline (reference sequence). The study ran its PCR with 60 Vbeta and 13 Jbeta primers. Sequenced by immunoSEQ multiplex PCR; TCRdb stores in-frame clones only, minus some. This table holds around 150,000 clones. The J gene is TRBJ1-3, the V gene TRBV19; D unresolved. Sequencing was carried out using PBMCs. The clonotype was recovered from a woman aged 55-70 years in good health and CMV-seronegative. Here the CDR3 DNA reads TGTGCCCATTCCGGGGAAGGCTCTGGAAACACCATATATTTT. Its translation is CAHSGEGSGNTIYF.